The sequence of this TCR beta chain was determined in a study of T-cell reconstitution after alpha-beta-depleted transplantation in children. Unique molecular identifiers were incorporated during preparation of the TCRbeta library. TCRdb processed the PCR reads anew with MiXCR; each CDR3 protein has one entry. In the table there are more than 90,000 distinct CDR3 sequences, approximately 10% of which are singletons. This clonotype was seen a few times. Its target is not known. Study-level points and caveats: In some patients, recipient T cells and intrathymic progenitors surviving conditioning explained high day-60 diversity. The study reportedly traced alpha-beta T cells about two months after transplant to several hundred expanded graft clones. Once a year had passed after transplant, T-cell counts and diversity came mostly from newly produced T cells.

This CDR3 has 15 amino acids. Germline lookup yields CDR1 SGHTA and CDR2 FQGNSA. V dropped 4 bases and J dropped 10 bases, with 23 bases sitting between them. V gene TRBV7-2 combines with J gene TRBJ2-7; D assignment may be TRBD1 or TRBD2 (5 bases each). The starting material was PBMCs, obtained before TCRalphabeta/CD19-depleted stem cell transplant. This clonotype was sampled from a boy aged 2-15 years with acute lymphoblastic leukemia, due to receive a stem cell transplant. The CDR3 DNA reads TGTGCCAGCAGCTCATCAATGGGACCGGTTATCGGACAGTACTTC. As protein: CASSSSMGPVIGQYF.